This T cell receptor beta chain is from a study of T cells after yellow fever vaccination. The sample holds a few counts of this clonotype. The CDR3 sequence is 14 residues long. Trimming cost V 5 bases and J 5 bases, with 13 bases left between them. Germline V gives CDR1 SGHTA, CDR2 FQGNSA. Template switching by 5'RACE produced TCR cDNA, adding a universal primer site and UMIs. TCRdb re-analysed the 5' RACE reads in MiXCR, keeping a single row per CDR3 protein. The sample contains 340,000 or so distinct CDR3 sequences, around 12% of which appear only once. This chain connects TRBV7-2 to TRBJ1-5; tentative D call: TRBD1 (5 bases). This TCR was sampled from a man aged 18 to 29 who received the YFV17D yellow fever vaccine. The specimen comprised CD4+ T cells sorted from PBMCs, sampled 15 days after the yellow fever booster vaccination. The CDR3 bases are TGTGCCAGCAGCCCGCGTCTGGGGGATCAGCCCCAGCATTTT. This codes for CASSPRLGDQPQHF.